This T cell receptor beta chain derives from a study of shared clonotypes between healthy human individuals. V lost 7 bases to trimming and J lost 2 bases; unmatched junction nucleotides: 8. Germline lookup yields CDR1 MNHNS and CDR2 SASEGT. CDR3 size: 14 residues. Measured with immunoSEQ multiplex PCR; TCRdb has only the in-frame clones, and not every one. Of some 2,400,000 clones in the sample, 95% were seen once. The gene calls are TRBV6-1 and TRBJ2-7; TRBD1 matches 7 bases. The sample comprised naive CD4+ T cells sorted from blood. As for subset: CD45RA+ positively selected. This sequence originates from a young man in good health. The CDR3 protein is CASNRQGTTYEQYF. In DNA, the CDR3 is TGTGCCAGCAATAGACAGGGCACAACCTACGAGCAGTACTTC.